The 7 T cell receptor beta chains below all came from one sample that was sequenced in a study of post-analysis software for immune sequencing data. Study-level findings and limits: Patients carried roughly 5 TRBV segments more frequently than controls did, and TRBV5-6, TRBV5-1 and TRBV20-1 were among them.

The TCR beta cDNA libraries carried unique molecular identifiers. TCRdb passed the PCR reads through MiXCR, listing each CDR3 protein once. The sample has approximately 570,000 distinct CDR3 sequences, 44% seen once. No antigens are known for them. Sample: blood. Every receptor here comes from a girl aged 10 to 17 with multiple sclerosis.

This clonotype was detected only a few times. The chain employs TRBV2 and TRBJ2-5; D gene uncertain. V lost 3 bases to trimming and J lost 3 bases, with 11 bases between them. CDR1 and CDR2 from the germline V gene are SNHLY and FYNNEI. This CDR3 is built from 14 residues. DNA for the CDR3: TGTGCCAGCAGTGAGGAAGGACCAGAAGAGACCCAGTACTTC. This translates into CASSEEGPEETQYF.

This clonotype was counted between two and nine times. The V call is TRBV12-3 or TRBV12-4, the J call TRBJ2-7; D perhaps matches TRBD2 (6 bases). With 9 bases removed from V and 6 bases from J, the gap between germline ends came to 18 bases. The CDR3 length is 13 residues. CDR3 DNA: TGTGCCAGTTCGATTAGATCCGGGGGCGAGCAGTACTTC. This sequence encodes CASSIRSGGEQYF.

The gene calls are TRBV29-1 and TRBJ1-1; D unresolved. The CDR3 is 14 amino acids. The V gene's germline CDR1 is SQVTM and CDR2 ANQGSEA. V dropped 3 bases and J dropped 5 bases, with 16 bases sitting between them. The CDR3 DNA sequence: TGCAGCGTTGATACGCCGATCGTTAGAACTGAAGCTTTCTTT. Protein sequence: CSVDTPIVRTEAFF.

The genes are TRBV2 and TRBJ2-1; D may be TRBD1 (6 bases). In germline, CDR1 is SNHLY, CDR2 FYNNEI. V was clipped by 2 bases and J by 7 bases, with 15 bases between them. The CDR3 runs to 15 residues. This CDR3 is CASSEFRRGGNEQFF. CDR3 DNA sequence: TGTGCCAGCAGTGAATTCCGCCGAGGGGGAAATGAGCAGTTCTTC.

This clonotype was picked up one time. This chain connects TRBV12-3 or TRBV12-4 to TRBJ1-1; 10 nucleotides match TRBD1. V was clipped by 2 bases and J by 10 bases; unmatched bases: 7. The CDR3 spans 14 residues. The CDR3 DNA follows: TGTGCCAGCAGTTTAAGACAGGGGGCGCGTGGAGCTTTCTTT. This sequence encodes CASSLRQGARGAFF.

There are a few counts of this clonotype. The gene calls are TRBV7-8 and TRBJ2-1; no clear D gene. The ends were cut back, 5 bases at V and 9 bases at J, with 14 bases in the middle. This CDR3 has 13 amino acids. Looked up from germline, CDR1 is SGHVS and CDR2 is FQNEAQ. The CDR3 region is CASSPRVSGEQFF. CDR3 coding DNA: TGTGCCAGCAGCCCTAGAGTCTCGGGTGAGCAGTTCTTC.

The J gene is TRBJ1-1, the V gene TRBV12-3 or TRBV12-4; D is perhaps TRBD1 (6 bases). The V end was cut by 1 base, the J end by 10 bases, with 13 bases between. This CDR3 is built from 13 residues. CDR3 protein: CASSLGGANIAFF. CDR3 bases: TGTGCCAGCAGTTTAGGGGGGGCGAATATAGCTTTCTTT.